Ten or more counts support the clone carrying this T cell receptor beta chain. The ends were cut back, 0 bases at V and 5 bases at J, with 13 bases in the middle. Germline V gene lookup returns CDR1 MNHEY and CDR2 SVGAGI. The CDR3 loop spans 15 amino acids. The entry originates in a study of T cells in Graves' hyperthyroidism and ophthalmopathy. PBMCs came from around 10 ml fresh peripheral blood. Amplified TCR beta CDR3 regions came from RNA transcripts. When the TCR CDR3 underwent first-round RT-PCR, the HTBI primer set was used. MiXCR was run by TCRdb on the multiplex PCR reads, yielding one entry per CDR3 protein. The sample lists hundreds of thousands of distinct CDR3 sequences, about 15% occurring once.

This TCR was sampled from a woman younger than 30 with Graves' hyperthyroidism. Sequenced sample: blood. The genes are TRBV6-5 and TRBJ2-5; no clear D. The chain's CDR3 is CASSYSSSGWETQYF. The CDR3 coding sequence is TGTGCCAGCAGTTACTCCTCATCTGGGTGGGAGACCCAGTACTTC.